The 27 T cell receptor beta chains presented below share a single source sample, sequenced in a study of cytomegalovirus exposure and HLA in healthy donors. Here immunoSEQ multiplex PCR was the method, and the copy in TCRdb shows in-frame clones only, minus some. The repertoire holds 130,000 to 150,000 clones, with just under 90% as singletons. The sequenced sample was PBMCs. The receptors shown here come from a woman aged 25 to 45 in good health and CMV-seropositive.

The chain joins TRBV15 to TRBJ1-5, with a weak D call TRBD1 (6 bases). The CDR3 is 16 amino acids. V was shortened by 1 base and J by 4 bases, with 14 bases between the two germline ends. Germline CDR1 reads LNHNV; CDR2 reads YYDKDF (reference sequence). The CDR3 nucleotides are TGTGCCACCAGCAGAGGAGATGGGACATATAATCAGCCCCAGCATTTT. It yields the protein CATSRGDGTYNQPQHF.

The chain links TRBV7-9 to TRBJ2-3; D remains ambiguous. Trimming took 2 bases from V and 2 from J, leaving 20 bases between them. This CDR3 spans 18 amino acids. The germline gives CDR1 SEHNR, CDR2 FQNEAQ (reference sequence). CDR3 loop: CASSLFSPHTTFTDTQYF. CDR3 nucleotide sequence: TGTGCCAGCAGCTTATTTTCTCCCCACACAACCTTCACAGATACGCAGTATTTT.

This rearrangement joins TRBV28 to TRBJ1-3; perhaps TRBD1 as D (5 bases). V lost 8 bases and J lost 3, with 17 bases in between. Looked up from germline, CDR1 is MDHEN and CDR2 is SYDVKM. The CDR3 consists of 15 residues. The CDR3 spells CASGNGASYGNTIYF. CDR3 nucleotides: TGTGCCAGCGGTAATGGGGCATCCTATGGAAACACCATATATTTT.

The CDR3 sequence is CAISDLRGETYNEQFF. As DNA, the CDR3 is TGTGCCATCAGTGACCTGCGGGGGGAGACCTACAATGAGCAGTTCTTC. The rearrangement joins TRBV10-3 to TRBJ2-1, with TRBD2 matching 8 bases. The CDR3 is 16 residues long. The germline V gene encodes CDR1 ENHRY and CDR2 SYGVKD. V lost 3 bases to trimming and J lost 2 bases; unmatched junction nucleotides: 6.

The CDR3 reads CASSLGAAGAGETQYF. CDR3 nucleotides: TGTGCCAGCAGCTTGGGCGCGGCGGGGGCTGGAGAGACCCAGTACTTC. The gene calls are TRBV5-4 and TRBJ2-5, with TRBD2 as a possible D gene (7 bases). V was clipped by 0 bases and J by 4 bases, with 16 bases between them. This CDR3 has 16 amino acids. Germline-derived CDR1 and CDR2 are SGHNT and YYREEE (reference sequence).

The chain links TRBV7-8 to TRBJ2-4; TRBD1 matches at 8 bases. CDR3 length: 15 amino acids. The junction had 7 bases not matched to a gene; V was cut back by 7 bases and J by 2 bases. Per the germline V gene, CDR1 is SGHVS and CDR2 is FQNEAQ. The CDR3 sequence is CASTQGAGSKNIQYF. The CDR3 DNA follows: TGTGCCAGCACTCAGGGGGCAGGGTCCAAAAACATTCAGTACTTC.

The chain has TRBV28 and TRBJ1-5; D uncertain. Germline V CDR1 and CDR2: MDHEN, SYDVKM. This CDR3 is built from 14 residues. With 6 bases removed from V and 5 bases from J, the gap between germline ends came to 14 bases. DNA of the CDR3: TGTGCCAGCAGCCCGCCCGGGTGGCATCAGCCCCAGCATTTT. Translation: CASSPPGWHQPQHF.

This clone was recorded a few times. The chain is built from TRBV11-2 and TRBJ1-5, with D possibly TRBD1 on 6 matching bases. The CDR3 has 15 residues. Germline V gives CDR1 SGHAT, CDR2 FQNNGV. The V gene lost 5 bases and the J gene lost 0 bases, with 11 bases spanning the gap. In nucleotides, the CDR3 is TGTGCCAGCAGCCGCACAGGGAATAGCAATCAGCCCCAGCATTTT. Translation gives CASSRTGNSNQPQHF.

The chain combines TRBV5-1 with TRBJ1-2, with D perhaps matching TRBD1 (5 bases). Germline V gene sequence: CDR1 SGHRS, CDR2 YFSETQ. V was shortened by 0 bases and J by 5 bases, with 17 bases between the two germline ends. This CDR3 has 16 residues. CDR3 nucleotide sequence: TGCGCCAGCAGCTTGGACCGCCAGGGTCTAGGGTATGGCTACACCTTC. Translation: CASSLDRQGLGYGYTF. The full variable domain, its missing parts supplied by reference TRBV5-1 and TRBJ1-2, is KAGVTQTPRYLIKTRGQQVTLSCSPISGHRSVSWYQQTPGQGLQFLFEYFSETQRNKGNFPGRFSGRQFSNSRSEMNVSTLELGDSALYLCASSLDRQGLGYGYTFGSGTRLTVV.

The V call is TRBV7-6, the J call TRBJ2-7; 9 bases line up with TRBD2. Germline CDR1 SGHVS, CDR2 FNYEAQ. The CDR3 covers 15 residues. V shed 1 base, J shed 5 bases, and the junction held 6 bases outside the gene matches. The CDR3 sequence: CASSLGGTSRNEQYF. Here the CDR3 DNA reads TGTGCCAGCAGCTTAGGGGGGACTAGCAGAAACGAGCAGTACTTC.

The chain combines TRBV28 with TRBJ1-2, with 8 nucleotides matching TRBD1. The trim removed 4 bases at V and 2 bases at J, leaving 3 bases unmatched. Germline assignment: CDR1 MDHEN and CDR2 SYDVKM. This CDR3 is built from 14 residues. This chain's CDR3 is CASSSGQANYGYTF. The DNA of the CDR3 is TGTGCCAGCAGTTCGGGACAGGCCAACTATGGCTACACCTTC.

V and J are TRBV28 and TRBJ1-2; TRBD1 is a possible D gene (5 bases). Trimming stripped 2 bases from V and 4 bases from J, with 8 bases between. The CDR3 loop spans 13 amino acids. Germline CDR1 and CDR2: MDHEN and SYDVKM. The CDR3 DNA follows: TGTGCCAGCAGTTTAGGCAGGGCCTATGGCTACACCTTC. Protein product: CASSLGRAYGYTF.

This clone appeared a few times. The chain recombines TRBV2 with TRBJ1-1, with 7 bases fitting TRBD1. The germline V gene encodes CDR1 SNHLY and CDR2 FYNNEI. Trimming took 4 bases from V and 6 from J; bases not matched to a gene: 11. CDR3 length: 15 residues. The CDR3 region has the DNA TGTGCCAGCAGTGCGGCTAGACAGGGTTTGGCTGAAGCTTTCTTT. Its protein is CASSAARQGLAEAFF.

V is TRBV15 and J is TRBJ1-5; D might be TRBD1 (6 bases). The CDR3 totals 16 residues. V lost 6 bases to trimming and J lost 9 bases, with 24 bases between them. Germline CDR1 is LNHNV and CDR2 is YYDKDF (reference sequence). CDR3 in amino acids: CATRVPRTDFSWPQHF. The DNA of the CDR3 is TGTGCCACCAGGGTCCCACGGACAGATTTTTCATGGCCCCAGCATTTT.

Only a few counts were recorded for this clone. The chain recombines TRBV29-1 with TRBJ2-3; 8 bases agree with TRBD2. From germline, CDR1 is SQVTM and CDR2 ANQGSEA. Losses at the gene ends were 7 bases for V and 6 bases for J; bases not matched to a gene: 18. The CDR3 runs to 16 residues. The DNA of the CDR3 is TGCAGCGACCTAATCATGGTACAGGGACTAGGGGATACGCAGTATTTT. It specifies CSDLIMVQGLGDTQYF.

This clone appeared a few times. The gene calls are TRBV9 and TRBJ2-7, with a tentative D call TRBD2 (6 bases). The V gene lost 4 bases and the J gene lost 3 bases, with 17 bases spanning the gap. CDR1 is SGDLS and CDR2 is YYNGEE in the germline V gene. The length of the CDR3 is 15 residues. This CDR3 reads CASSHGGGSSYEQYF. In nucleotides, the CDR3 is TGTGCCAGCAGCCACGGTGGGGGGTCAAGCTACGAGCAGTACTTC.

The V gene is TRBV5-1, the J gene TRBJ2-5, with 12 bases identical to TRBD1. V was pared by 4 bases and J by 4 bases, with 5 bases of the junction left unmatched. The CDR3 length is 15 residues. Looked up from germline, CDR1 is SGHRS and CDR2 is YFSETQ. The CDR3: CASSGGTGGAETQYF. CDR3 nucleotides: TGCGCCAGCAGCGGCGGGACAGGGGGCGCAGAGACCCAGTACTTC.

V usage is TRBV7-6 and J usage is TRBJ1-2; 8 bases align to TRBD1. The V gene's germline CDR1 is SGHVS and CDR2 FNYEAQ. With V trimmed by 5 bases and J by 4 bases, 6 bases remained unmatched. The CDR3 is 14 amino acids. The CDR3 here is CASSPRGQGYGYTF. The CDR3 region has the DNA TGTGCCAGCAGCCCTCGAGGACAGGGCTATGGCTACACCTTC.

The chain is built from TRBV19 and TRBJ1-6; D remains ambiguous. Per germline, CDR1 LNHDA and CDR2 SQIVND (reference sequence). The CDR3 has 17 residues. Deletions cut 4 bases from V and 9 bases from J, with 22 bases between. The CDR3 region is CASSKLYQRRIGSPLHF. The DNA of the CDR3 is TGTGCCAGTAGTAAACTTTACCAGCGCAGAATTGGTTCACCCCTCCACTTT.

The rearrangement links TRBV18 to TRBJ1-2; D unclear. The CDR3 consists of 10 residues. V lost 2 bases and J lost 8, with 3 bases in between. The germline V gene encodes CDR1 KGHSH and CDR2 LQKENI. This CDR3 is CASSPGGYTF. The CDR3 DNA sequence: TGTGCCAGCTCACCAGGCGGCTACACCTTC.

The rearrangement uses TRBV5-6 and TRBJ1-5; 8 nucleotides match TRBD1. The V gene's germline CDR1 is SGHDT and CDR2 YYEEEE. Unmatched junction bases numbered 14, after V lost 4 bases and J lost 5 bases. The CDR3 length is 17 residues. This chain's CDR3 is CASSLSPIGTGDQPQHF. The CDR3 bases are TGTGCCAGCAGCCTCAGTCCAATTGGGACAGGCGATCAGCCCCAGCATTTT.

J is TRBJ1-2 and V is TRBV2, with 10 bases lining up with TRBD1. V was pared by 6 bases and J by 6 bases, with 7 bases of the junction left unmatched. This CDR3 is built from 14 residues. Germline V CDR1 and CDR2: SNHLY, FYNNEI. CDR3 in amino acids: CASSAVGTGDGYTF. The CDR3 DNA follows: TGTGCCAGCAGCGCAGTGGGGACAGGGGATGGCTACACCTTC.

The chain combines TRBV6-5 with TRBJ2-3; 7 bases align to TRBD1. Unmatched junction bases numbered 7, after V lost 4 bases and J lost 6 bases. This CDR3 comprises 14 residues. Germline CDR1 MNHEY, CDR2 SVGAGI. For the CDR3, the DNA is TGTGCCAGCAGTTTCGCAGGGGGATCCGATACGCAGTATTTT. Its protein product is CASSFAGGSDTQYF.

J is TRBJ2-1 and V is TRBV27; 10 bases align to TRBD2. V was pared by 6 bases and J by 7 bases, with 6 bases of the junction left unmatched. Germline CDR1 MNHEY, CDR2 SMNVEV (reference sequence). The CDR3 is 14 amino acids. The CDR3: CASRLAGTGNEQFF. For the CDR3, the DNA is TGTGCCAGCAGACTAGCGGGGACCGGGAATGAGCAGTTCTTC.

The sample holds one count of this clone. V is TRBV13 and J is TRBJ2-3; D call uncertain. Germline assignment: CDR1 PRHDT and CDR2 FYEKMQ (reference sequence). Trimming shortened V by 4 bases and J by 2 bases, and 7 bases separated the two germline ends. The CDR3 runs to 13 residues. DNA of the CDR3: TGTGCCAGCAGCTCCCCTTACACAGATACGCAGTATTTT. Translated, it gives CASSSPYTDTQYF.

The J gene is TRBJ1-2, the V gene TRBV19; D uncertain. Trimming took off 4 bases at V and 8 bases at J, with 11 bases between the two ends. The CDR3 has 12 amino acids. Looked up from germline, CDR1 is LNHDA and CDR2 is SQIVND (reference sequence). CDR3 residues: CASSTKSGGYTF. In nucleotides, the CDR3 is TGTGCCAGTAGTACGAAGTCGGGGGGCTACACCTTC.

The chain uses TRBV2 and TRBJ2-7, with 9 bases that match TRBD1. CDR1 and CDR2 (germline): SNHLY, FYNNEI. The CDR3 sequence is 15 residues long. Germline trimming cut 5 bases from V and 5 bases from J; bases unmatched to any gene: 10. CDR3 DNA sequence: TGTGCCAGCAGTACAGAGGACAGGGGATGGAACGAGCAGTACTTC. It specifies CASSTEDRGWNEQYF. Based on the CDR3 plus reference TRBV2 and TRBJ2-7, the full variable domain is EPEVTQTPSHQVTQMGQEVILRCVPISNHLYFYWYRQILGQKVEFLVSFYNNEISEKSEIFDDQFSVERPDGSNFTLKIRSTKLEDSAMYFCASSTEDRGWNEQYFGPGTRLTVT.